The entry that follows covers one TCR beta chain sequence. Its specificity is unknown. Primers: 60 Vbeta forward and 13 Jbeta reverse. Libraries were prepared by immunoSEQ multiplex PCR; TCRdb keeps only in-frame clonotypes and omits some of them. In the table there are some 140,000 clones, around 79% of which are singletons. V lost 0 bases and J 5 bases, leaving 12 bases between the germline ends. In germline, CDR1 is SGDLS, CDR2 YYNGEE. The CDR3 is made up of 14 amino acids. The sample comes from a study of cytomegalovirus exposure and HLA in healthy donors. Findings and caveats of the study: The majority of TCR sequences were rare, yet some public TCRs appeared in many donors. Follow-up analysis found HLA locus-dependent TCR association rates, highest for DRB1 and lowest for HLA-C.

While unrecorded immune exposures were likely, the donors were nominally healthy when sampled. Sequenced input: PBMCs. The chain recombines TRBV9 with TRBJ2-7; D is uncertain. This TCR was recovered from a woman aged 50 to 60 in good health and CMV-seropositive. The CDR3 DNA reads TGTGCCAGCAGCGTAGATCTGATCAGGCACGAGCAGTACTTC. Translating it yields CASSVDLIRHEQYF.